This T cell receptor beta chain was retrieved from a study of cytomegalovirus exposure and HLA in healthy donors. Study background: Within an early data release were approximately 85 million unique TCRs drawn from HLA-typed donors.

A multiplex PCR was run with 60 Vbeta primers and 13 Jbeta primers. Sequenced by immunoSEQ multiplex PCR; TCRdb stores in-frame clones only, minus some. The sample consists of approximately 70,000 clones, roughly 80% of them appearing once. Looked up from germline, CDR1 is ENHRY and CDR2 is SYGVKD. V gave up 4 bases and J gave up 2 bases; unmatched junction bases: 8. The CDR3 sequence is 15 residues long. This clone was picked up a small number of times. Its specificity is not known. Points from the study as a whole: Under in vitro conditions, three CMV-associated chains were confirmed as specific for CMV antigens. With later analysis, a missense DCLRE1C variant became linked to TCR beta V- and J-gene trimming.

The chain has TRBV10-3 and TRBJ2-7; 7 bases line up with TRBD2. What was sequenced was PBMCs. This receptor was taken from a woman in her twenties or thirties in good health and CMV-seronegative. The CDR3 here is CAISAASGTTYEQYF. In nucleotides, the CDR3 is TGTGCCATCAGTGCGGCTAGCGGTACCACCTACGAGCAGTACTTC.